This passage covers 24 T cell receptor beta chains from one sample sequenced in a study of cytomegalovirus exposure and HLA in healthy donors. Researchers ran the PCR with 60 Vbeta and 13 Jbeta primers. Profiling relied on immunoSEQ multiplex PCR, and the TCRdb table lists in-frame clones only, not all of them. The profile shows about 190,000 clones, 75% to 90% of them singletons. Sequencing was carried out using PBMCs. The origin of the receptors is a man aged 25 to 40 in good health and CMV-seronegative.

The chain carries TRBV5-6 and TRBJ2-7; 7 bases map to TRBD1. Germline values: CDR1 SGHDT, CDR2 YYEEEE. The junction had 8 bases not matched to a gene; V was cut back by 4 bases and J by 1 base. The CDR3 consists of 15 residues. The CDR3: CASSTRDSESYEQYF. CDR3 sequence (DNA): TGTGCCAGCAGCACCCGGGACAGTGAATCCTACGAGCAGTACTTC.

V and J are TRBV6-6 and TRBJ2-7, with a possible D match to TRBD2 (5 bases). V was clipped by 8 bases and J by 3 bases, with 5 bases between them. Germline lookup yields CDR1 MNHNY and CDR2 SVGAGI (reference sequence). The CDR3 spans 10 residues. In nucleotides, the CDR3 is TGTGCCAGCGGGAGCTACGAGCAGTACTTC. Protein sequence: CASGSYEQYF.

The V call is TRBV11-2, the J call TRBJ2-3; TRBD2 agrees at 7 bases. Per the germline V gene, CDR1 is SGHAT and CDR2 is FQNNGV. The CDR3 spans 15 residues. The V and J ends lost 4 bases and 5 bases, in that order; junction bases with no gene match: 9. The CDR3, as DNA: TGTGCCAGCAGCTCAGAACTAGCGTCAATAGATACGCAGTATTTT. It translates to CASSSELASIDTQYF.

The chain has TRBV27 and TRBJ2-1, with 8 bases lining up with TRBD1. Germline V gives CDR1 MNHEY, CDR2 SMNVEV (reference sequence). The V gene end was trimmed by 6 bases and the J gene end by 3 bases; junction bases not matched to a gene: 16. The CDR3 totals 18 residues. The CDR3 DNA follows: TGTGCCAGCAGCCCCTCCCACGGACAGGGTCCCCACTACAATGAGCAGTTCTTC. Protein sequence: CASSPSHGQGPHYNEQFF.

Points on this clone: Other nucleotide sequences in the sample specify the same CDR3. The rearrangement links TRBV5-1 to TRBJ1-2; no reliable D call. Looked up from germline, CDR1 is SGHRS and CDR2 is YFSETQ. There are 13 residues in the CDR3. Trimming left V 0 bases short and J 3 bases short, with 6 bases between. CDR3 region: CASSLGGDYGYTF. The CDR3 DNA follows: TGCGCCAGCAGCTTGGGGGGAGACTATGGCTACACCTTC. Based on the CDR3 plus reference TRBV5-1 and TRBJ1-2, the full variable domain is KAGVTQTPRYLIKTRGQQVTLSCSPISGHRSVSWYQQTPGQGLQFLFEYFSETQRNKGNFPGRFSGRQFSNSRSEMNVSTLELGDSALYLCASSLGGDYGYTFGSGTRLTVV.

The chain carries TRBV7-9 and TRBJ2-7; a weak D match, TRBD1 (5 bases). V lost 5 bases and J 6 bases, leaving 20 bases between the germline ends. This CDR3 region has 15 residues. Per the germline V gene, CDR1 is SEHNR and CDR2 is FQNEAQ (reference sequence). The CDR3 sequence is CASSATPRGLGEQYF. The CDR3 bases are TGTGCCAGCAGCGCAACTCCTAGGGGCCTAGGCGAGCAGTACTTC.

The V gene is TRBV19, the J gene TRBJ2-1; D is possibly TRBD2 (6 bases). Trimming took off 4 bases at V and 4 bases at J, with 14 bases between the two ends. Germline V gives CDR1 LNHDA, CDR2 SQIVND (reference sequence). CDR3 size: 15 residues. CDR3 amino acids: CASSRPGLTYNEQFF. The CDR3 region has the DNA TGTGCCAGTAGTAGACCGGGACTTACATACAATGAGCAGTTCTTC.

The chain is built from TRBV6-1 and TRBJ1-2; 8 bases map to TRBD1. The J segment lost 8 bases and the V segment lost 1 base, leaving 15 bases of the junction unmatched. From germline, CDR1 is MNHNS and CDR2 SASEGT. There are 17 residues in the CDR3. CDR3 protein: CASSEDRTGGGLDGYTF. CDR3 nucleotides: TGTGCCAGCAGTGAAGATAGAACAGGGGGAGGTCTGGACGGCTACACCTTC.

This clone was recorded only once. In DNA form, the CDR3 reads TGTGCCAGCAGTGGCAGGGCGCAGGACAATGAGCAGTTCTTC. Protein: CASSGRAQDNEQFF. The chain employs TRBV6-1 and TRBJ2-1, with TRBD1 as a possible D gene (5 bases). Trimming removed 4 bases at V and 5 bases at J, with 12 bases between. The CDR3 consists of 14 residues. Germline V CDR1 and CDR2: MNHNS, SASEGT.

This chain joins TRBV28 and TRBJ1-2; 8 bases line up with TRBD1. The CDR3 runs to 16 residues. The V gene end was trimmed by 4 bases and the J gene end by 0 bases; junction bases not matched to a gene: 7. CDR1 is MDHEN and CDR2 is SYDVKM in the germline V gene. The CDR3 DNA sequence: TGTGCCAGCAGTTCAGGGGGCACCCCAGCTAACTATGGCTACACCTTC. Encoded protein: CASSSGGTPANYGYTF.

The chain links TRBV15 to TRBJ1-2; the match to TRBD1 covers 8 bases. CDR1 and CDR2 (germline): LNHNV, YYDKDF (reference sequence). Unmatched junction bases numbered 16, after V lost 6 bases and J lost 7 bases. The CDR3 loop spans 16 amino acids. CDR3 amino acids: CATSGTRNRGLAGYTF. The DNA of the CDR3 is TGTGCCACCAGTGGGACGAGGAACAGGGGGTTGGCTGGCTACACCTTC.

The table lists this clone with a count of one. The same CDR3 arises from other DNA sequences in this sample as well. The V and J genes are TRBV11-2 and TRBJ2-5, with 7 bases that match TRBD2. TRBJ2-7 explains the end of the DNA better; the J call may be wrong. The CDR3 sequence is 12 residues long. Germline V gene sequence: CDR1 SGHAT, CDR2 FQNNGV. CDR3 in amino acids: CASSGGGYEQYF. The CDR3 DNA reads as TGTGCCAGCAGCGGGGGGGGATACGAGCAGTACTTC.

The rearrangement joins TRBV4-1 to TRBJ2-7; maybe TRBD2 (5 bases). The CDR3 contains 14 residues. V shed 4 bases and J shed 7 bases, with 17 bases lying between them. CDR1 is MGHRA, CDR2 YSYEKL, per germline. The CDR3 nucleotides are TGCGCCAGCAGCCGTGTCGAAACGGGGAATGAGCAGTACTTC. Protein: CASSRVETGNEQYF.

This clone occurred once. This chain uses TRBV27 with TRBJ1-5; D call uncertain. Trimming left V 0 bases short and J 4 bases short, with 4 bases between. CDR1 is MNHEY and CDR2 is SMNVEV in the germline V gene (reference sequence). The CDR3 covers 13 residues. CDR3 sequence (DNA): TGTGCCAGCAGTTTATCCCAGAATCAGCCCCAGCATTTT. Its protein is CASSLSQNQPQHF.

V and J are TRBV14 and TRBJ2-7; D might be TRBD1 (6 bases). The CDR3 totals 15 residues. CDR1 and CDR2 (germline): SGHDN, FVKESK. Between the trimmed V and J ends, which lost 0 bases and 6 bases, there was a span of 15 bases. CDR3 in amino acids: CASSQDQAEGGEQYF. CDR3 nucleotide sequence: TGTGCCAGCAGCCAAGATCAGGCCGAAGGGGGCGAGCAGTACTTC.

The rearrangement joins TRBV7-2 to TRBJ2-1, with 8 bases identical to TRBD2. The trim removed 1 base at V and 4 bases at J, leaving 6 bases unmatched. This CDR3 has 16 residues. Germline CDR1 and CDR2: SGHTA and FQGNSA. CDR3 nucleotide sequence: TGTGCCAGCAGCTTAGATCTTGCGGGAGGATACAATGAGCAGTTCTTC. It translates to CASSLDLAGGYNEQFF.

The V gene is TRBV28, the J gene TRBJ2-5, with 7 bases matching TRBD1. Near its end, the DNA agrees better with TRBJ2-7, so the J call may be wrong. From germline, CDR1 is MDHEN and CDR2 SYDVKM. CDR3 size: 14 residues. The CDR3 region is CASSPLTGVYEQYF. The CDR3 DNA reads TGTGCCAGCAGTCCCCTAACAGGGGTCTACGAGCAGTACTTC.

The genes are TRBV13 and TRBJ2-1, with 8 bases aligning to TRBD2. This CDR3 spans 14 amino acids. Losses at the gene ends were 2 bases for V and 7 bases for J; bases not matched to a gene: 4. Germline V gene data show CDR1 as PRHDT and CDR2 as FYEKMQ (reference sequence). In nucleotides, the CDR3 is TGTGCCAGCAGCTTATTAACTAGCGGTAATGAGCAGTTCTTC. It encodes CASSLLTSGNEQFF.

V gene TRBV6-4 combines with J gene TRBJ2-7; weak D call: TRBD2 (7 bases). The CDR3 is 15 residues long. The germline V gene encodes CDR1 MRHNA and CDR2 SNTAGT. V lost 5 bases and J 3 bases, leaving 17 bases between the germline ends. The CDR3 region has the DNA TGTGCCAGCAGTTACGTCGAAGGGGGGGGCTACGAGCAGTACTTC. Residues: CASSYVEGGGYEQYF.

The chain couples TRBV5-6 to TRBJ1-2, with D uncertain. The germline V gene has CDR1 SGHDT and CDR2 YYEEEE. The CDR3 is 12 amino acids. Trimming removed 0 bases at V and 5 bases at J, with 5 bases between. The CDR3 loop reads CASSLGGYGYTF. Here the CDR3 DNA reads TGTGCCAGCAGCTTGGGAGGGTATGGCTACACCTTC. The entire variable domain, with the rest obtained from reference TRBV5-6 and TRBJ1-2, is as follows: DAGVTQSPTHLIKTRGQQVTLRCSPKSGHDTVSWYQQALGQGPQFIFQYYEEEERQRGNFPDRFSGHQFPNYSSELNVNALLLGDSALYLCASSLGGYGYTFGSGTRLTVV.

The chain is built from TRBV13 and TRBJ1-1; 9 bases line up with TRBD1. The CDR3 spans 14 residues. CDR1 is PRHDT and CDR2 is FYEKMQ in the germline V gene (reference sequence). V shed 5 bases, J shed 4 bases, and the junction held 5 bases outside the gene matches. The CDR3 nucleotides are TGTGCCAGCAGCCCGGGACAGGGCGGCACTGAAGCTTTCTTT. It yields the protein CASSPGQGGTEAFF.

The chain recombines TRBV10-3 with TRBJ1-2; 7 bases line up with TRBD1. Germline CDR1 ENHRY, CDR2 SYGVKD. J lost 7 bases, V lost 6 bases, and 17 bases had no gene match. This CDR3 region has 16 residues. CDR3 sequence: CAIRSGGTGARLGYTF. In nucleotides, the CDR3 is TGTGCCATCAGGAGCGGGGGTACAGGGGCGCGTCTTGGCTACACCTTC.

This sequence joins TRBV7-6 and TRBJ2-5; 9 nucleotides line up with TRBD1. Trimming removed 4 bases from V and 1 base from J; junction bases left unmatched: 4. CDR3 size: 15 residues. Looked up from germline, CDR1 is SGHVS and CDR2 is FNYEAQ. The CDR3 DNA follows: TGTGCCAGCAGCTCGGGGGACAGGGCCCAAGAGACCCAGTACTTC. Amino acid sequence: CASSSGDRAQETQYF.

The chain couples TRBV11-2 to TRBJ2-1; D perhaps matches TRBD2 (6 bases). CDR1 is SGHAT and CDR2 is FQNNGV in the germline V gene. Trimming took 1 base from V and 6 from J, leaving 16 bases between them. This CDR3 is built from 16 residues. The DNA for the CDR3 is TGTGCCAGCAGCTTAGCCGGGGAGGCATTGTCCAATGAGCAGTTCTTC. It is translated as CASSLAGEALSNEQFF.